One and the same sample provided the 21 T cell receptor beta chains below, sequenced in a study of cytomegalovirus exposure and HLA in healthy donors. Both 60 Vbeta primers and 13 Jbeta primers went into the PCR. The table came from immunoSEQ multiplex PCR; TCRdb's copy has only in-frame clones and leaves some out. The sample contains 210,000 or so clones, about 74% of which appear only once. The sequenced sample was PBMCs. All receptors come from a man aged 35-49 years in good health and CMV-seronegative.

The chain has TRBV10-3 and TRBJ2-1; 12 bases fit TRBD2. This CDR3 has 16 amino acids. Per the germline V gene, CDR1 is ENHRY and CDR2 is SYGVKD. V was clipped by 1 base and J by 6 bases; unmatched bases: 4. CDR3 coding DNA: TGTGCCATCAGTGAGTTAGGACTAGCGGGGACCAATGAGCAGTTCTTC. As protein: CAISELGLAGTNEQFF.

Here the CDR3 reads CASSFDRGLDTEAFF. The CDR3 DNA follows: TGTGCCAGCAGTTTTGACAGGGGGCTGGACACTGAAGCTTTCTTT. The chain links TRBV27 to TRBJ1-1; 10 bases fit TRBD1. V lost 3 bases to trimming and J lost 3 bases; unmatched junction nucleotides: 4. The CDR3 loop spans 15 amino acids. CDR1 is MNHEY and CDR2 is SMNVEV in the germline V gene (reference sequence).

The chain joins TRBV19 to TRBJ1-2; 11 bases are a match to TRBD1. This CDR3 spans 16 amino acids. Losses at the gene ends were 4 bases for V and 2 bases for J; bases not matched to a gene: 6. The V gene's germline CDR1 is LNHDA and CDR2 SQIVND (reference sequence). CDR3 coding DNA: TGTGCCAGTAGTAGGGACAGGGGGACAAGAAACTATGGCTACACCTTC. This codes for CASSRDRGTRNYGYTF.

The chain employs TRBV30 and TRBJ2-2, with D maybe TRBD2 (5 bases). The CDR3 loop spans 14 amino acids. Deletions cut 0 bases from V and 5 bases from J, with 10 bases between. From germline, CDR1 is GTSNPN and CDR2 SVGIG (reference sequence). CDR3 residues: CAWSVNRGTGELFF. CDR3 nucleotides: TGTGCCTGGAGTGTAAACAGAGGGACCGGGGAGCTGTTTTTT.

This clone was found a few times. The chain has TRBV27 and TRBJ2-2; tentative D call: TRBD2 (5 bases). This CDR3 comprises 14 residues. Deletions cut 5 bases from V and 6 bases from J, with 13 bases between. The V gene's germline CDR1 is MNHEY and CDR2 SMNVEV (reference sequence). The CDR3 sequence: CASSPDYFSGELFF. The DNA for the CDR3 is TGTGCCAGCAGTCCAGACTATTTTTCCGGGGAGCTGTTTTTT.

The CDR3: CASSIGAEQYGYTF. CDR3 nucleotide sequence: TGTGCCAGTAGTATAGGGGCAGAGCAGTATGGCTACACCTTC. The chain recombines TRBV19 with TRBJ1-2; D remains unclear. In germline, CDR1 is LNHDA, CDR2 SQIVND (reference sequence). Trimming pared 1 base from V and 5 bases from J, leaving 11 bases between. The CDR3 runs to 14 residues.

The V gene is TRBV28, the J gene TRBJ1-2, with a tentative D call TRBD1 (5 bases). V lost 3 bases and J 3 bases, leaving 20 bases between the germline ends. The CDR3 is 17 amino acids. The germline CDR1 and CDR2 sequences are MDHEN and SYDVKM. CDR3 nucleotides: TGTGCCAGCAGTTTGGCGTGGGGGGTTGTTGATCACTATGGCTACACCTTC. Its protein product is CASSLAWGVVDHYGYTF.

J is TRBJ1-2 and V is TRBV6-1; the D gene is possibly TRBD1 (6 bases). There are 13 residues in the CDR3. V dropped 7 bases and J dropped 2 bases, with 11 bases sitting between them. Germline V CDR1 and CDR2: MNHNS, SASEGT. CDR3 DNA sequence: TGTGCCAGCACACCAGGGGAAAACTATGGCTACACCTTC. It specifies CASTPGENYGYTF.

The V and J genes are TRBV7-3 and TRBJ2-2; 9 positions agree with TRBD1. The length of the CDR3 is 17 residues. Trimming removed 2 bases from V and 1 base from J; junction bases left unmatched: 5. The germline V gene encodes CDR1 SGHTA and CDR2 FQGTGA. The CDR3 nucleotides are TGTGCCAGCAGCTTATCCCTGGGACAGGGGAACACCGGGGAGCTGTTTTTT. Protein product: CASSLSLGQGNTGELFF.

The V and J genes are TRBV12-5 and TRBJ1-1, with D possibly matching TRBD1 (6 bases). V dropped 5 bases and J dropped 1 base, with 11 bases sitting between them. This CDR3 has 14 residues. The germline V gene encodes CDR1 LGHNT and CDR2 FRNRAP. The chain's CDR3 is CASGRGGENTEAFF. The CDR3 DNA sequence: TGTGCTAGTGGTAGGGGGGGCGAGAACACTGAAGCTTTCTTT. Looking up the rest from reference TRBV12-5 and TRBJ1-1 gives the full variable domain: DARVTQTPRHKVTEMGQEVTMRCQPILGHNTVFWYRQTMMQGLELLAYFRNRAPLDDSGMPKDRFSAEMPDATLATLKIQPSEPRDSAVYFCASGRGGENTEAFFGQGTRLTVV.

This clone was seen a few times. This chain links TRBV6-1 with TRBJ1-1, with TRBD1 matching over 7 bases. This CDR3 is 18 amino acids long. Germline V gene data show CDR1 as MNHNS and CDR2 as SASEGT. Trimming at V came to 1 base and at J to 3 bases, leaving 14 bases not matched to a gene. The CDR3 sequence is CASSEEGAYRLGDTEAFF. Here the CDR3 DNA reads TGTGCCAGCAGTGAAGAGGGGGCTTACCGCTTGGGGGACACTGAAGCTTTCTTT.

The genes are TRBV5-5 and TRBJ1-3; D uncertain. Germline lookup yields CDR1 SGHKS and CDR2 YYEKEE (reference sequence). The CDR3 extends over 14 amino acids. V was trimmed by 3 bases and J by 0 bases, leaving 7 bases between them. The CDR3: CASSSLSSGNTIYF. In nucleotides, the CDR3 is TGTGCCAGCAGCTCGTTATCCTCTGGAAACACCATATATTTT.

The chain employs TRBV4-2 and TRBJ2-7; maybe TRBD2 (7 bases). This CDR3 region has 17 residues. Trimming removed 0 bases from V and 8 bases from J, with 23 bases in between. CDR1 is LGHNA, CDR2 YNFKEQ, per germline. The CDR3 sequence: CASSQDWVGGQGNKQYF. The CDR3 nucleotides are TGTGCCAGCAGCCAAGATTGGGTGGGGGGGCAGGGGAATAAGCAGTACTTC.

This chain uses TRBV10-3 with TRBJ2-7; a weak D match, TRBD1 (6 bases). V lost 7 bases, J lost 0 bases, and 10 bases lay in between. Germline V gene sequence: CDR1 ENHRY, CDR2 SYGVKD. This CDR3 has 13 residues. The CDR3, as DNA: TGTGCCATCAAAGGGACAAGCTCCTACGAGCAGTACTTC. The encoded protein is CAIKGTSSYEQYF.

V and J are TRBV27 and TRBJ1-3; possible D gene TRBD1, 5 bases. Deletions cut 5 bases from V and 2 bases from J, with 13 bases between. This CDR3 comprises 15 residues. CDR1 is MNHEY, CDR2 SMNVEV, per germline (reference sequence). CDR3 loop: CASSSRGLTGNTIYF. The CDR3 region has the DNA TGTGCCAGCAGTAGCCGGGGACTGACTGGAAACACCATATATTTT.

The genes are TRBV18 and TRBJ2-5; perhaps TRBD1 as D (6 bases). CDR1 is KGHSH, CDR2 LQKENI, per germline. The V gene lost 6 bases and the J gene lost 1 base, with 15 bases spanning the gap. The CDR3 loop spans 15 amino acids. This CDR3 is CASSPFGQPQETQYF. The CDR3 DNA reads TGTGCCAGCTCGCCCTTCGGACAGCCCCAAGAGACCCAGTACTTC.

The rearrangement joins TRBV4-2 to TRBJ2-7; 7 bases align to TRBD1. Losses at the gene ends were 3 bases for V and 2 bases for J; bases not matched to a gene: 10. CDR1 is LGHNA, CDR2 YNFKEQ, per germline. CDR3 length equals 16 residues. CDR3 sequence: CASSQGDSRTAYEQYF. The CDR3 DNA sequence: TGTGCCAGCAGCCAGGGGGACAGTCGAACTGCCTACGAGCAGTACTTC.

The table lists this clone with a count of one. J is TRBJ2-1 and V is TRBV27; 11 bases match TRBD2. Trimming removed 6 bases from V and 3 bases from J; junction bases left unmatched: 7. The CDR3 loop spans 16 amino acids. CDR1 is MNHEY and CDR2 is SMNVEV in the germline V gene (reference sequence). DNA for the CDR3: TGTGCCAGCAGCCCAATAGCGGGAGGGAACTACAATGAGCAGTTCTTC. It is translated as CASSPIAGGNYNEQFF.

The rearrangement joins TRBV7-9 to TRBJ1-1; no clear D gene. Germline CDR1 is SEHNR and CDR2 is FQNEAQ (reference sequence). The CDR3 contains 11 residues. The germline V and J ends were trimmed by 5 bases and 8 bases, with 9 bases remaining between them. The CDR3 loop is CASSPAGEAFF. CDR3 bases: TGTGCCAGCAGCCCAGCGGGGGAAGCTTTCTTT.

The rearrangement joins TRBV9 to TRBJ2-1; D perhaps matches TRBD1 (5 bases). Trimming left V 4 bases short and J 10 bases short, with 9 bases between. The CDR3 sequence is 11 residues long. CDR1 SGDLS and CDR2 YYNGEE come from the germline V gene. Here the CDR3 DNA reads TGTGCCAGCAGCCTAAACAGGGAGCAGTTCTTC. Translated, it gives CASSLNREQFF.

This chain links TRBV11-2 with TRBJ2-1, with 10 bases aligning to TRBD1. Per germline, CDR1 SGHAT and CDR2 FQNNGV. Trimming at V came to 5 bases and at J to 8 bases, leaving 6 bases not matched to a gene. This CDR3 contains 14 residues. CDR3: CASSAGQGIDEQFF. CDR3 DNA: TGTGCCAGCAGCGCGGGACAGGGGATCGATGAGCAGTTCTTC.